The present TCR beta chain was sequenced within a study of control samples from healthy donors and cancer patients. The assay was immunoSEQ multiplex PCR, and TCRdb's table has in-frame clones only and misses some. The table lists some 70,000 clones, approximately 83% of them singletons, with 15% to 19% in the top ten. CDR3 length equals 15 residues. Germline V gene data show CDR1 as SGHTA and CDR2 as FQGTGA. The ends were cut back, 4 bases at V and 1 base at J, with 12 bases in the middle. The sequencing input was blood. The rearrangement joins TRBV7-3 to TRBJ2-3; tentative D call: TRBD2 (6 bases). The TCR sequence derives from a man in his fifties or sixties in good health. CDR3 DNA sequence: TGTGCCAGCAGCTCCCAACCGGGGGGCACAGATACGCAGTATTTT. Encoded protein: CASSSQPGGTDTQYF. The variable domain in full, with the rest retrieved from reference TRBV7-3 and TRBJ2-3, is GAGVSQTPSNKVTEKGKYVELRCDPISGHTALYWYRQSLGQGPEFLIYFQGTGAADDSGLPNDRFFAVRPEGSVSTLKIQRTERGDSAVYLCASSSQPGGTDTQYFGPGTRLTVL.